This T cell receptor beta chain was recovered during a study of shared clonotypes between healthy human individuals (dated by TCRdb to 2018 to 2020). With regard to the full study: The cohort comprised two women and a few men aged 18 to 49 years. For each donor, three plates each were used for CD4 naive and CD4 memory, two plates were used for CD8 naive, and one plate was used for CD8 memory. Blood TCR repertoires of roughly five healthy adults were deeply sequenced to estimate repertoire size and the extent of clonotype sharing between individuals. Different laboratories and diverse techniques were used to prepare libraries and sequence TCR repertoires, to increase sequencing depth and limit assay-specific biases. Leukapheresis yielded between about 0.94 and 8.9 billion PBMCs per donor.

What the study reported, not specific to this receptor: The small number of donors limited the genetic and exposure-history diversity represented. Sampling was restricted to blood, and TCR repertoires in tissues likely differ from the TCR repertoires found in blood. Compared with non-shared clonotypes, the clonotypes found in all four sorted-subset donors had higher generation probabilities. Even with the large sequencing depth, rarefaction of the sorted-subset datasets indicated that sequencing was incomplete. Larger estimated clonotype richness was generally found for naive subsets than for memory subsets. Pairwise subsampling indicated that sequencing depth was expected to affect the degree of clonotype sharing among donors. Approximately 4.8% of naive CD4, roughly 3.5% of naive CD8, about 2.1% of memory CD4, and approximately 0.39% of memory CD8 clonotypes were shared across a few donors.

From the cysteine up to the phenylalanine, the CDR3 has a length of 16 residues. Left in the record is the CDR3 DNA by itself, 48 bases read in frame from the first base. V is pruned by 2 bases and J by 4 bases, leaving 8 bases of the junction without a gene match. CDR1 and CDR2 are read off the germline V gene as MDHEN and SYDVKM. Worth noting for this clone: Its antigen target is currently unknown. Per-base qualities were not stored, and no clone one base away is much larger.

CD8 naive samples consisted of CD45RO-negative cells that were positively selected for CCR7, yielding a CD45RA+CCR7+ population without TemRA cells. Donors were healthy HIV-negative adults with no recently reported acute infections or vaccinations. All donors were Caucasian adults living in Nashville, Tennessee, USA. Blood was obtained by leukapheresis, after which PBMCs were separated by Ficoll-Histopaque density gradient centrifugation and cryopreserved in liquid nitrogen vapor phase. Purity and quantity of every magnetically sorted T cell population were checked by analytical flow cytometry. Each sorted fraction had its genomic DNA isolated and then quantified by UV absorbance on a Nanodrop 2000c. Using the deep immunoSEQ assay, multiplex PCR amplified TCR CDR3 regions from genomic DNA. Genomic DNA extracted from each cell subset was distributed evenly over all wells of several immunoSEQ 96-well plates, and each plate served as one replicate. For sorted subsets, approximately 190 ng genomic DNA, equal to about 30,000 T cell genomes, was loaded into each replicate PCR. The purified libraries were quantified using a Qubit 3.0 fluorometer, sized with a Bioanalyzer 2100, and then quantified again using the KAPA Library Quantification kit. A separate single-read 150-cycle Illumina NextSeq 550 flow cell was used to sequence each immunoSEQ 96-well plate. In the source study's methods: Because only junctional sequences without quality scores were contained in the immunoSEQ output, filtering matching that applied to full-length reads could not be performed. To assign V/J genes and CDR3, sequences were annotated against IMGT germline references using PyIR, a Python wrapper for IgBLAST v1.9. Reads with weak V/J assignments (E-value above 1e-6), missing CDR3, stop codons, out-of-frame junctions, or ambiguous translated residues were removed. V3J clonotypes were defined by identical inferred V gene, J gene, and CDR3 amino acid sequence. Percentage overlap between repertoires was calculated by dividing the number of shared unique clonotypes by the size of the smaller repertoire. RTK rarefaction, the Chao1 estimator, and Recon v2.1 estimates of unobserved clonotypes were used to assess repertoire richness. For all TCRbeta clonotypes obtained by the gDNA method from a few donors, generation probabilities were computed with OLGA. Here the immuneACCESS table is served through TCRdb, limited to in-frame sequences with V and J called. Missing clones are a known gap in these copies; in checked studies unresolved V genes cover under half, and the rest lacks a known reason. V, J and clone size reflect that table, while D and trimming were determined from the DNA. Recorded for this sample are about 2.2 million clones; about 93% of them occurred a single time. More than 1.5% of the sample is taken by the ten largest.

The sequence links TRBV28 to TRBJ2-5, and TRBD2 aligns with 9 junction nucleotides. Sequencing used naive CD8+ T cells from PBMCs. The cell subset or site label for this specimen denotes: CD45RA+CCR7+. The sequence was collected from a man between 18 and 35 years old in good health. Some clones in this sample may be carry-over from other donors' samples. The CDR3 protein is CASSLRGGREPETQYF. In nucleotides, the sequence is TGTGCCAGCAGTTTACGTGGCGGGAGGGAGCCAGAGACCCAGTACTTC.